This T cell receptor (beta chain) originates from a study of control samples from healthy donors and cancer patients. Sequencing was performed with immunoSEQ multiplex PCR; in TCRdb, only in-frame clones are kept and a portion is missing. The repertoire holds 100,000 or so clones, with 70% to 80% as singletons. Sequencing used blood. The clonotype originates from a woman aged 30 to 39 in good health.

This CDR3 reads CAMGLGRGAPNTEAFF. The CDR3 DNA is TGTGCCATGGGTCTTGGACGGGGCGCTCCTAACACTGAAGCTTTCTTT. The chain combines TRBV10-3 with TRBJ1-1; a weak D match, TRBD1 (5 bases). The CDR3 contains 16 residues. The V end was cut by 9 bases, the J end by 2 bases, with 22 bases between. Germline CDR1 reads ENHRY; CDR2 reads SYGVKD.